These 28 T cell receptor beta chains share one sample of origin, sequenced in a study of blood T cells in healthy people across ages (dated by TCRdb to the mid-2010s). The library came from 5' RACE. Sequencing relied on an Illumina HiSeq 2500. A second PCR of roughly 6 to 11 cycles was run with a J-beta primer mix and a sample-barcoded 5' primer. TCRdb trimmed public reads at Q25 via fastp, called clones via MiXCR and kept in-frame beta chains. When rows share a CDR3 protein, they turn into one entry using the most common DNA and genes. A total of approximately 830,000 distinct CDR3 sequences appear in this sample, about 62% of them only once. Jointly, the top ten make up approximately 30% of the sample. The sample consisted of blood. Receptors originate from a man aged 25 to 40 in good health.

In its sample, this clonotype was seen once. The J gene is TRBJ2-1, the V gene TRBV4-2; 10 bases match TRBD2. The V gene end was trimmed by 1 base and the J gene end by 2 bases; junction bases not matched to a gene: 11. CDR1 is LGHNA and CDR2 is YNFKEQ in the germline V gene. The CDR3 covers 19 residues. The chain's CDR3 is CASSQGFPPSGGAYNEQFF. The CDR3, as DNA: TGTGCCAGCAGCCAAGGGTTCCCCCCCAGCGGGGGGGCCTACAATGAGCAGTTCTTC.

This chain uses TRBV7-2 with TRBJ2-3; a weak D match, TRBD2 (5 bases). Trimming stripped 3 bases from V and 3 bases from J, with 7 bases between. Germline-derived CDR1 and CDR2 are SGHTA and FQGNSA. The CDR3 is made up of 13 amino acids. CDR3 loop: CASSFEGTDTQYF. CDR3 in DNA: TGTGCCAGCAGCTTCGAGGGAACAGATACGCAGTATTTT.

In this sample, this clonotype turned up a few times. The chain uses TRBV10-3 and TRBJ2-5, with 9 bases fitting TRBD1. This CDR3 is 16 amino acids long. Trimming removed 0 bases from V and 2 bases from J; junction bases left unmatched: 4. In germline, CDR1 is ENHRY, CDR2 SYGVKD. The CDR3 nucleotides are TGTGCCATCAGTGAGTCGGGACAGGGTATGCAAGAGACCCAGTACTTC. Translated: CAISESGQGMQETQYF.

The V and J genes are TRBV28 and TRBJ2-7; tentative D call: TRBD2 (5 bases). This CDR3 is built from 14 residues. V was clipped by 5 bases and J by 3 bases, with 14 bases between them. The germline CDR1 and CDR2 sequences are MDHEN and SYDVKM. The CDR3 loop reads CASSLAHLVYEQYF. CDR3 bases: TGTGCCAGCAGTCTAGCTCACTTAGTCTACGAGCAGTACTTC.

This clonotype has just a few counts. The chain recombines TRBV29-1 with TRBJ2-7; 9 nucleotides align to TRBD2. This CDR3 comprises 13 residues. Trimming at V came to 7 bases and at J to 1 base, leaving 5 bases not matched to a gene. Germline V CDR1 and CDR2: SQVTM, ANQGSEA. The CDR3 sequence is CSAAGGPSYEQYF. The CDR3 DNA follows: TGCAGCGCAGCGGGGGGCCCATCCTACGAGCAGTACTTC.

This chain connects TRBV11-2 to TRBJ2-5; D is perhaps TRBD1 or TRBD2 (5 bases each). The DNA end favors TRBJ2-7, so the J call may be wrong. Germline CDR1 SGHAT, CDR2 FQNNGV. The CDR3 contains 13 residues. CDR3 DNA sequence: TGTGCCAGCAGCCGGCAGGGACCGTCCGAGCAGTACTTC. Amino acids: CASSRQGPSEQYF.

This clonotype was counted at least ten times. The CDR3 nucleotides read TGTGCCAGCAGTTTGTCCAGGACCACAATAAATCAGCCCCAGCATTTT. This gives the protein CASSLSRTTINQPQHF. J is TRBJ1-5 and V is TRBV27; D is ambiguous. Germline-derived CDR1 and CDR2 are MNHEY and SMNVEV (reference sequence). Trimming cost V 3 bases and J 4 bases, with 16 bases left between them. The CDR3 sequence is 16 residues long.

V usage is TRBV20-1 and J usage is TRBJ2-5; maybe TRBD2 (5 bases). With 5 bases removed from V and 5 bases from J, the gap between germline ends came to 15 bases. CDR3 length equals 13 residues. In germline, CDR1 is DFQATT, CDR2 SNEGSKA (reference sequence). As DNA, the CDR3 is TGCAGTGCTGAGACGGTCGGGGTTGAGACCCAGTACTTC. This codes for CSAETVGVETQYF.

This clonotype has more than one count but fewer than ten. The chain joins TRBV6-5 to TRBJ1-1; D is perhaps TRBD1 (5 bases). This CDR3 region has 12 residues. Germline V gives CDR1 MNHEY, CDR2 SVGAGI. V lost 7 bases, J lost 8 bases, and 14 bases lay in between. CDR3 residues: CASTTQGREAFF. The CDR3 region has the DNA TGTGCCAGCACCACCCAGGGTAGAGAAGCTTTCTTT.

The CDR3 region has the DNA TGTGCCAGCAGCCAAGAACAGGACTTCAGGGGCCAAGAGACCCAGTACTTC. Its protein product is CASSQEQDFRGQETQYF. The J gene is TRBJ2-5, the V gene TRBV14; a possible D gene is TRBD1 (6 bases). The CDR3 consists of 17 residues. The germline gives CDR1 SGHDN, CDR2 FVKESK. Trimming took 0 bases from V and 1 from J, leaving 15 bases between them.

By its share, this clonotype is medium-sized. The genes are TRBV20-1 and TRBJ2-7, with D possibly matching TRBD1 (5 bases). This CDR3 region has 15 residues. Trimming took off 3 bases at V and 7 bases at J, with 22 bases between the two ends. CDR1 and CDR2 (germline): DFQATT, SNEGSKA (reference sequence). For the CDR3, the DNA is TGCAGTGCTAGTGCCAATGAGGACACCGTGAGAGAGCAGTACTTC. Encoded protein: CSASANEDTVREQYF.

DNA of the CDR3: TGTGCCAGCAGCCCCAGGCTAGCGGGGGTCGTCAGCACAGATACGCAGTATTTT. This translates into CASSPRLAGVVSTDTQYF. The V gene is TRBV4-2, the J gene TRBJ2-3; TRBD2 matches 10 bases. V trimming: 4 bases; J trimming: 0 bases; junction bases outside the gene matches: 10. The CDR3 runs 18 residues. In germline, CDR1 is LGHNA, CDR2 YNFKEQ.

This chain uses TRBV20-1 with TRBJ2-3; D is undetermined. The CDR3 covers 11 residues. Germline CDR1 DFQATT, CDR2 SNEGSKA (reference sequence). With 2 bases removed from V and 6 bases from J, the gap between germline ends came to 6 bases. CDR3 nucleotide sequence: TGCAGTGCTAGACCTCTGGATACGCAGTATTTT. It specifies CSARPLDTQYF.

This rearrangement joins TRBV6-2 or TRBV6-3 to TRBJ2-1; the match to TRBD2 covers 9 bases. The CDR3 covers 15 residues. Germline values: CDR1 MNHEY, CDR2 SVGEGT. The trim removed 11 bases at V and 1 base at J, leaving 9 bases unmatched. DNA of the CDR3: TGTGCCTCTCGTTCTAGCGGGGCGTCCTACAATGAGCAGTTCTTC. Protein product: CASRSSGASYNEQFF.

The chain uses TRBV9 and TRBJ1-2, with D unclear. V lost 0 bases to trimming and J lost 11 bases, with 11 bases between them. Germline values: CDR1 SGDLS, CDR2 YYNGEE. The CDR3 consists of 12 residues. For the CDR3, the DNA is TGTGCCAGCAGCGTAGATGACACCGGATACACCTTC. Translation gives CASSVDDTGYTF.

In its sample, this clonotype was seen once. The chain joins TRBV29-1 to TRBJ2-5; 13 nucleotides agree with TRBD2. This CDR3 is 14 amino acids long. V shed 4 bases, J shed 2 bases, and the junction held 1 base outside the gene matches. CDR1 and CDR2 (germline): SQVTM, ANQGSEA. CDR3 residues: CSVVLAGGQETQYF. Here the CDR3 DNA reads TGCAGCGTTGTACTAGCGGGGGGGCAAGAGACCCAGTACTTC.

This chain connects TRBV29-1 to TRBJ2-1; D may be TRBD1 or TRBD2 (5 bases each). V lost 6 bases and J lost 9, with 12 bases in between. CDR3 length: 11 residues. Germline CDR1 and CDR2: SQVTM and ANQGSEA. This CDR3 is CSVGTGSEQFF. CDR3 bases: TGCAGCGTGGGGACCGGCAGTGAGCAGTTCTTC.

Here the CDR3 DNA reads TGTGCCAGCTATGGGAGGGACCAGCCCCAGCATTTT. Amino acids: CASYGRDQPQHF. This chain uses TRBV28 with TRBJ1-5, with TRBD1 as a possible D gene (5 bases). The V and J ends lost 8 bases and 7 bases respectively, with 12 bases between them. The length of the CDR3 is 12 residues. Looked up from germline, CDR1 is MDHEN and CDR2 is SYDVKM.

The chain combines TRBV27 with TRBJ2-3, with TRBD1 as a possible D gene (5 bases). Germline values: CDR1 MNHEY, CDR2 SMNVEV (reference sequence). Deletions cut 3 bases from V and 2 bases from J, with 18 bases between. This CDR3 is built from 17 residues. For the CDR3, the DNA is TGTGCCAGCAGTTTGGCCCCCCGGGCAGGGAACACAGATACGCAGTATTTT. Residues: CASSLAPRAGNTDTQYF.

This clonotype was detected only a few times. The J gene is TRBJ2-1, the V gene TRBV10-2, with no clear D. The CDR3 length is 13 residues. V dropped 3 bases and J dropped 6 bases, with 9 bases sitting between them. In germline, CDR1 is WSHSY, CDR2 SAAADI. The CDR3 nucleotides read TGCGCCAGCAGTGAAGCTGCCCGCAATGAGCAGTTCTTC. Protein product: CASSEAARNEQFF.

This clonotype was counted a few times. The rearrangement uses TRBV30 and TRBJ1-6; D remains ambiguous. The CDR3 loop spans 14 amino acids. V shed 1 base and J shed 10 bases, with 14 bases lying between them. The germline CDR1 and CDR2 sequences are GTSNPN and SVGIG (reference sequence). The CDR3 protein is CAWSEAPGASPLHF. The DNA for the CDR3 is TGTGCCTGGAGTGAGGCTCCTGGCGCGTCACCCCTCCACTTT.

Of note for this clonotype: This sequence may be a read error, since a much larger clone differs from it by one base. The genes are TRBV4-3 and TRBJ2-3, with 9 bases lining up with TRBD2. Germline values: CDR1 LGHNA, CDR2 YSLEER. The CDR3 is 14 amino acids. CDR3 nucleotides: TGCGCCGGCAGCCCGGGACTAGCAACAGATACGCAGTATTTT. Translating gives CAGSPGLATDTQYF.

V is TRBV4-3 and J is TRBJ1-2; tentative D call: TRBD1 (6 bases). This CDR3 region has 15 residues. Germline values: CDR1 LGHNA, CDR2 YSLEER. Trimming cost V 0 bases and J 8 bases, with 16 bases left between them. CDR3 DNA: TGCGCCAGCAGCCAAGACGGGGTCCAGGGGTACGGCTACACCTTC. Its translation: CASSQDGVQGYGYTF.

This clonotype was counted many times. V is TRBV20-1 and J is TRBJ2-1; D not certain. Germline V lookup: CDR1 DFQATT, CDR2 SNEGSKA (reference sequence). The CDR3 is 12 residues long. Trimming took 0 bases from V and 6 from J, leaving 6 bases between them. The CDR3 loop reads CSARDSSNEQFF. The CDR3, as DNA: TGCAGTGCTAGAGACTCCAGCAATGAGCAGTTCTTC.

About this clonotype: Compared with germline, one end of the junction differs, possibly owing to a read error. The gene calls are TRBV6-5 and TRBJ2-3; the D is unclear. The germline CDR1 and CDR2 sequences are MNHEY and SVGAGI. This CDR3 is 11 amino acids long. CDR3 region: CAGSYLDTQYF. The CDR3, as DNA: TGTGCCGGCAGTTATCTAGATACGCAGTATTTT.

This chain connects TRBV29-1 to TRBJ2-4; D is possibly TRBD2 (6 bases). The CDR3 is 14 residues long. CDR1 and CDR2 (germline): SQVTM, ANQGSEA. Trimming removed 7 bases at V and 0 bases at J, with 13 bases between. The CDR3 nucleotides read TGCAGCGCCGTGGGGGGATTAGCCAAAAACATTCAGTACTTC. Translating gives CSAVGGLAKNIQYF.

The CDR3 sequence is CASSLRTVTNYGYTF. The CDR3 region has the DNA TGCGCCAGCAGCCTACGGACAGTCACTAACTATGGCTACACCTTC. V and J are TRBV4-3 and TRBJ1-2, with D maybe TRBD1 (6 bases). With 4 bases removed from V and 0 bases from J, the gap between germline ends came to 12 bases. Per germline, CDR1 LGHNA and CDR2 YSLEER. This CDR3 comprises 15 residues.

CDR3 nucleotides: TGCAGCGTTGACGACCTGGGGGGTAGGACCAACTATGGCTACACCTTC. This gives the protein CSVDDLGGRTNYGYTF. This chain joins TRBV29-1 and TRBJ1-2; a possible D gene is TRBD1 (5 bases). This CDR3 is 16 amino acids long. Trimming shortened V by 3 bases and J by 2 bases, and 19 bases separated the two germline ends. Germline values: CDR1 SQVTM, CDR2 ANQGSEA.